The 18 T cell receptor beta chains below were found in one sample sequenced in a study of response to subunit inactivated influenza vaccine. One entry per CDR3 protein results from TCRdb running MiXCR on the RT-PCR reads. Here the sample spans 600,000 to 700,000 distinct CDR3 sequences, 14% being singletons. Source: PBMCs from blood, taken 14 days before vaccination. These receptors all stem from a man aged 45-60 years who received an inactivated influenza vaccine.

J is TRBJ1-1 and V is TRBV7-9, with D maybe TRBD1 (6 bases). Deletions cut 5 bases from V and 6 bases from J, with 16 bases between. From germline, CDR1 is SEHNR and CDR2 FQNEAQ (reference sequence). The CDR3 sequence is 14 residues long. Here the CDR3 reads CASSRGAGAPEAFF. Written as DNA, the CDR3 is TGTGCCAGCAGCCGAGGGGCGGGGGCCCCTGAAGCTTTCTTT.

This clonotype was counted a few times. The rearrangement uses TRBV3-1 and TRBJ2-1; 10 bases agree with TRBD2. The CDR3 is 16 amino acids. Unmatched junction bases numbered 6, after V lost 1 base and J lost 6 bases. Germline CDR1 is LGHDT and CDR2 is YNNKEL (reference sequence). CDR3 in DNA: TGTGCCAGCAGCCAAGCGGGGACTAGCGTGTCCAATGAGCAGTTCTTC. Protein product: CASSQAGTSVSNEQFF.

The genes are TRBV4-1 and TRBJ1-2; D call uncertain. CDR3 size: 15 residues. Trimming took off 0 bases at V and 1 base at J, with 9 bases between the two ends. The germline gives CDR1 MGHRA, CDR2 YSYEKL. CDR3 residues: CASSQEPALNYGYTF. Written as DNA, the CDR3 is TGCGCCAGCAGCCAAGAACCGGCCCTTAACTATGGCTACACCTTC.

This clonotype was observed a handful of times. The V gene is TRBV29-1, the J gene TRBJ2-5; 13 bases line up with TRBD2. The ends lost 5 bases at V and 4 bases at J; junction bases unmatched: 4. This CDR3 is 14 amino acids long. Germline CDR1 SQVTM, CDR2 ANQGSEA. The CDR3 sequence: CSVWTSGRGETQYF. As DNA, the CDR3 is TGCAGCGTTTGGACTAGCGGGAGAGGAGAGACCCAGTACTTC.

This clonotype appeared a few times. The J gene is TRBJ1-2, the V gene TRBV7-9, with no clear D. The CDR3 has 14 residues. Trimming left V 2 bases short and J 0 bases short, with 7 bases between. In germline, CDR1 is SEHNR, CDR2 FQNEAQ (reference sequence). For the CDR3, the DNA is TGTGCCAGCAGCTTAATGGGATCTAACTATGGCTACACCTTC. It specifies CASSLMGSNYGYTF.

This clonotype was counted between two and nine times. The CDR3 protein is CASSPSFGQGVGRTDTQYF. The CDR3 nucleotides are TGTGCCAGCAGCCCATCCTTCGGACAGGGGGTCGGGAGGACAGATACGCAGTATTTT. The gene calls are TRBV11-2 and TRBJ2-3, with 10 bases that match TRBD1. CDR1 is SGHAT, CDR2 FQNNGV, per germline. This CDR3 is built from 19 residues. V was clipped by 5 bases and J by 3 bases; unmatched bases: 17.

This clonotype was observed at least ten times. The rearrangement links TRBV18 to TRBJ2-5, with D possibly called TRBD1 or TRBD2 (5 bases each). In germline, CDR1 is KGHSH, CDR2 LQKENI. The CDR3 has 14 residues. Trimming left V 2 bases short and J 2 bases short, with 9 bases between. Written as DNA, the CDR3 is TGTGCCAGCTCACCAACGGGGCTTCAAGAGACCCAGTACTTC. Protein product: CASSPTGLQETQYF. The full variable domain, completed using reference TRBV18 and TRBJ2-5, is NAGVMQNPRHLVRRRGQEARLRCSPMKGHSHVYWYRQLPEEGLKFMVYLQKENIIDESGMPKERFSAEFPKEGPSILRIQQVVRGDSAAYFCASSPTGLQETQYFGPGTRLLVL.

V gene TRBV9 combines with J gene TRBJ2-2; D ambiguous. The germline V gene has CDR1 SGDLS and CDR2 YYNGEE. Trimming took 3 bases from V and 5 from J, leaving 8 bases between them. CDR3 length: 13 amino acids. CDR3 protein: CASSGKGTGELFF. CDR3 sequence (DNA): TGTGCCAGCAGCGGAAAAGGGACCGGGGAGCTGTTTTTT.

V usage is TRBV6-5 and J usage is TRBJ2-6, with D perhaps matching TRBD2 (6 bases). The V end lost 2 bases, the J end lost 4 bases, and 9 bases lay between the germline ends. CDR3 size: 15 residues. The V gene's germline CDR1 is MNHEY and CDR2 SVGAGI. The CDR3, as DNA: TGTGCCAGCAGTTACGGGGAGGACGGGGCCAACGTCCTGACTTTC. Residues: CASSYGEDGANVLTF.

V and J are TRBV29-1 and TRBJ2-7, with D tentatively TRBD1 (8 bases). The CDR3 is made up of 13 amino acids. The V and J ends lost 5 bases and 1 base respectively, with 12 bases between them. The germline CDR1 and CDR2 sequences are SQVTM and ANQGSEA. As DNA, the CDR3 is TGCAGCGTTTACAGGGGGGGGTCCTACGAGCAGTACTTC. Protein: CSVYRGGSYEQYF.

This chain uses TRBV20-1 with TRBJ2-2; 12 nucleotides line up with TRBD2. This CDR3 region has 17 residues. V gave up 5 bases and J gave up 6 bases; unmatched junction bases: 13. Germline V gene lookup returns CDR1 DFQATT and CDR2 SNEGSKA (reference sequence). CDR3 in DNA: TGCAGTGCTTCTCCTCTAGCGGGAGGGCCGCTACCCGGGGAGCTGTTTTTT. It codes for CSASPLAGGPLPGELFF.

This sequence joins TRBV6-4 and TRBJ1-6; D is undetermined. Trimming cost V 8 bases and J 7 bases, with 12 bases left between them. Germline lookup yields CDR1 MRHNA and CDR2 SNTAGT. The CDR3 has 13 amino acids. The CDR3 region is CASGKESNSPLHF. CDR3 in DNA: TGTGCCAGCGGGAAGGAGAGCAATTCACCCCTCCACTTT.

This clonotype has just a few counts. This chain uses TRBV28 with TRBJ2-3; D might be TRBD2 (6 bases). The CDR3 runs to 15 residues. CDR1 is MDHEN, CDR2 SYDVKM, per germline. V shed 5 bases and J shed 5 bases, with 17 bases lying between them. This CDR3 is CASSLLVGGGDTQYF. The CDR3 DNA sequence: TGTGCCAGCAGTCTACTAGTGGGGGGAGGAGATACGCAGTATTTT.

The CDR3, as DNA: TGCGCCAGCAGCTCGAGAAAAGGCACAGATACGCAGTATTTT. Its translation: CASSSRKGTDTQYF. This chain uses TRBV5-1 with TRBJ2-3; no clear D gene. Germline values: CDR1 SGHRS, CDR2 YFSETQ. The germline V and J ends were trimmed by 3 bases and 1 base, with 9 bases remaining between them. CDR3 length equals 14 residues.

In regard to this clonotype: A clone one base away is much larger, so this may be a read error. The chain joins TRBV12-3 or TRBV12-4 to TRBJ2-1; 8 bases match TRBD2. This CDR3 has 15 residues. In DNA, the CDR3 is TGTGGCAGCAGTTTCGGGACTAGGGCCTACAATGAGCAGTTCTTC. This translates into CGSSFGTRAYNEQFF.

This clonotype turned up a few times. This chain connects TRBV6-1 to TRBJ2-3; D is perhaps TRBD1 or TRBD2 (5 bases each). The V and J ends lost 5 bases and 4 bases respectively, with 13 bases between them. Germline V lookup: CDR1 MNHNS, CDR2 SASEGT. This CDR3 contains 14 residues. CDR3 DNA sequence: TGTGCCAGCAGTAGGGACCAGGCCTCAGATACGCAGTATTTT. Protein sequence: CASSRDQASDTQYF.

Concerning this clonotype: No DNA is shown, since the ends of the CDR3 on it are uncertain; the CDR3 is the one TCRdb lists. The chain uses TRBV21-1 and TRBJ2-5; TRBD1, the D gene given by the table, was not confirmed from the DNA. TRBV21-1 is an annotated pseudogene. The CDR3 length equals 15 residues, ends included. The CDR3 protein is CASSKVGRGAETQYF.

The rearrangement links TRBV27 to TRBJ2-1; 12 positions agree with TRBD2. Trimming removed 5 bases from V and 6 bases from J; junction bases left unmatched: 8. Germline CDR1 MNHEY, CDR2 SMNVEV (reference sequence). CDR3 length: 16 amino acids. The CDR3 region is CASSLFLAGGGNEQFF. CDR3 in DNA: TGTGCCAGCAGTCTCTTCCTAGCGGGAGGGGGCAATGAGCAGTTCTTC.